These 13 T cell receptor beta chains were all obtained from the same sample, sequenced in a study of shared clonotypes between healthy human individuals. Sequencing used immunoSEQ multiplex PCR; TCRdb keeps in-frame clones, though not all of them. The profile shows some 2.3 million clones, just over 90% of them singletons. The sequenced material came from naive CD4+ T cells from PBMCs. Subset described: CD45RA+ positively selected. The receptors originated from a man aged 18 to 29 in good health. Some clones in this sample may be carry-over from other donors' samples.

V and J are TRBV4-3 and TRBJ1-1; no reliable D call. From germline, CDR1 is LGHNA and CDR2 YSLEER. The V and J ends lost 4 bases and 5 bases respectively, with 17 bases between them. The CDR3 is made up of 15 amino acids. The CDR3 region has the DNA TGCGCCAGCAGCCCCATAACCGTTAGAGAAACTGAAGCTTTCTTT. It encodes CASSPITVRETEAFF.

The rearrangement joins TRBV4-1 to TRBJ2-7; D unclear. The CDR3 is made up of 14 amino acids. V gave up 3 bases and J gave up 0 bases, with 9 bases separating them. Germline V lookup: CDR1 MGHRA, CDR2 YSYEKL. The CDR3 sequence: CASSHPGSSYEQYF. The CDR3 bases are TGCGCCAGCAGCCACCCCGGCAGCTCCTACGAGCAGTACTTC.

This chain links TRBV5-1 with TRBJ1-1, with 7 bases aligning to TRBD1. The CDR3 is 14 residues long. Germline CDR1 SGHRS, CDR2 YFSETQ. After removal of 6 bases from V and 6 bases from J, the junction contained 11 bases not matched to a gene. The CDR3 reads CASNSPGGTPEAFF. The DNA of the CDR3 is TGCGCCAGCAACTCACCAGGGGGTACCCCTGAAGCTTTCTTT.

The sample holds one count of this clone. The chain links TRBV25-1 to TRBJ2-1, with 9 positions matching TRBD1. The germline V gene encodes CDR1 MGHDK and CDR2 SYGVNS. The length of the CDR3 is 12 residues. Losses at the gene ends were 6 bases for V and 14 bases for J; bases not matched to a gene: 8. In nucleotides, the CDR3 is TGTGCCAGCAGCCCTCTTGACAGGGGGAAGTTCTTC. Protein product: CASSPLDRGKFF. The full variable domain, in which reference TRBV25-1 and TRBJ2-1 provide the parts outside the CDR3, is EADIYQTPRYLVIGTGKKITLECSQTMGHDKMYWYQQDPGMELHLIHYSYGVNSTEKGDLSSESTVSRIRTEHFPLTLESARPSHTSQYLCASSPLDRGKFFGPGTRLTVL.

DNA of the CDR3: TGTGCCAGCAGTCCCCCATGGGAGACCCAGTACTTC. It yields the protein CASSPPWETQYF. The chain employs TRBV28 and TRBJ2-5; D call uncertain. The CDR3 totals 12 residues. CDR1 and CDR2 (germline): MDHEN, SYDVKM. The germline V and J ends were trimmed by 5 bases and 5 bases, with 9 bases remaining between them.

The count of this clone is one. The rearrangement joins TRBV6-1 to TRBJ1-4; D remains unclear. Germline assignment: CDR1 MNHNS and CDR2 SASEGT. CDR3 length: 14 residues. Trimming stripped 3 bases from V and 7 bases from J, with 12 bases between. The CDR3 DNA follows: TGTGCCAGCAGTGATTGGACGCCAATTGAAAAACTGTTTTTT. It yields the protein CASSDWTPIEKLFF.

The genes are TRBV30 and TRBJ1-5; D remains ambiguous. V lost 2 bases and J lost 5, with 13 bases in between. There are 14 residues in the CDR3. In germline, CDR1 is GTSNPN, CDR2 SVGIG (reference sequence). Here the CDR3 DNA reads TGTGCCTGGAGTCCGGGCCTCCCCCATCAGCCCCAGCATTTT. It yields the protein CAWSPGLPHQPQHF.

This clone was counted a single time. The chain joins TRBV6-6 to TRBJ2-7, with D possibly being TRBD1 or TRBD2 (5 bases each). CDR1 MNHNY and CDR2 SVGAGI come from the germline V gene (reference sequence). Trimming left V 5 bases short and J 2 bases short, with 16 bases between. The CDR3 runs 15 residues. The CDR3 DNA follows: TGTGCCAGCAGTCAGCCGGGACGCCAAACCTACGAGCAGTACTTC. It specifies CASSQPGRQTYEQYF.

This clone appeared once. This sequence joins TRBV10-3 and TRBJ2-1, with 8 positions matching TRBD2. This CDR3 spans 16 amino acids. V lost 11 bases and J lost 1; bases outside the gene matches: 13. Germline V lookup: CDR1 ENHRY, CDR2 SYGVKD. CDR3 DNA sequence: TGTGCCGTCCTTAGCGGGACGAGCACTTCCTACAATGAGCAGTTCTTC. As protein: CAVLSGTSTSYNEQFF.

The chain carries TRBV7-2 and TRBJ2-3; 9 bases are shared with TRBD2. The length of the CDR3 is 16 residues. The V segment lost 3 bases and the J segment 0 bases; nucleotides outside the gene matches: 4. Per the germline V gene, CDR1 is SGHTA and CDR2 is FQGNSA. The CDR3 is CASSFRLAASTDTQYF. CDR3 coding DNA: TGTGCCAGCAGCTTTCGACTAGCGGCTAGCACAGATACGCAGTATTTT.

The rearrangement links TRBV28 to TRBJ2-7; D assignment may be TRBD1 or TRBD2 (6 bases each). Trimming stripped 3 bases from V and 3 bases from J, with 21 bases between. The CDR3 totals 17 residues. Germline assignment: CDR1 MDHEN and CDR2 SYDVKM. This chain's CDR3 is CASSFAWGAPFNYEQYF. The CDR3 region has the DNA TGTGCCAGCAGTTTCGCCTGGGGGGCCCCCTTTAACTACGAGCAGTACTTC.

The CDR3 sequence is CAWSVRATNEKLFF. The CDR3 DNA follows: TGTGCCTGGAGTGTAAGGGCAACTAATGAAAAACTGTTTTTT. The chain links TRBV30 to TRBJ1-4, with unresolved D. CDR1 and CDR2 (germline): GTSNPN, SVGIG (reference sequence). V was clipped by 0 bases and J by 0 bases, with 5 bases between them. The CDR3 has 14 amino acids.

This rearrangement joins TRBV10-1 to TRBJ2-3; D is perhaps TRBD1 (6 bases). There are 16 residues in the CDR3. With 6 bases removed from V and 2 bases from J, the gap between germline ends came to 18 bases. CDR1 is WNHNN, CDR2 SYGVQD, per germline (reference sequence). The CDR3 loop is CASSELQGFLTDTQYF. The CDR3 DNA reads as TGCGCCAGCAGCGAATTACAGGGATTCCTCACAGATACGCAGTATTTT.